This T cell receptor (beta chain) was observed in a study of beta chain features in type 1 diabetes. Per the germline V gene, CDR1 is MNHNY and CDR2 is SVGAGI (reference sequence). The CDR3 has 15 residues. The germline V and J ends were trimmed by 2 bases and 9 bases, with 17 bases remaining between them. This clone came up a few times. Of the isolated RNA, all was reverse transcribed, and so the sequenced material was expressed TCRB transcripts. Using immunoSEQ multiplex PCR, the repertoire was profiled, and TCRdb retains in-frame clones only, with some absent. The sample consists of a few hundred thousand clones, more than 13% of them appearing once.

This chain connects TRBV6-6 to TRBJ2-1; weak D call: TRBD1 (6 bases). The sample consisted of naive CD4+ T cells from blood. This receptor was taken from a woman between 18 and 29 years old in good health. CDR3 in DNA: TGTGCCAGCAGTTACACGGCCCCCGGGACACCTGAGCAGTTCTTC. Residues: CASSYTAPGTPEQFF.